The clone carrying this TCR beta chain was seen only a few times. The antigen remains undetermined. The CDR3 length is 12 residues. CDR1 is MGHRA and CDR2 is YSYEKL in the germline V gene. The V and J ends lost 6 bases and 7 bases, in that order; junction bases with no gene match: 0. These data belong to a study of cytomegalovirus exposure and HLA in healthy donors. Study information: Most genotyped donors, approximately 77% of 300 to 400, had Caucasian-associated genetic ancestry. Findings of the study overall: Several top significant clusters appeared, in a later analysis, to be linked to common viral pathogens. Cytomegalovirus-associated status was assigned to 164 TCR beta chains.

The study ran its PCR with 60 Vbeta and 13 Jbeta primers. TCRdb keeps only in-frame clones here, not all; method: immunoSEQ multiplex PCR. The sample consists of roughly 250,000 clones, 75% to 90% of them appearing once. Input material: PBMCs. The source is a girl aged 2 to 9 in good health and CMV-seronegative. The rearrangement links TRBV4-1 to TRBJ1-6; 7 nucleotides agree with TRBD1. The CDR3: CASRGQNSPLHF. CDR3 coding DNA: TGCGCCAGCAGGGGACAGAATTCACCCCTCCACTTT.